Listed here is a single T cell receptor beta chain. As yet, its antigen is unknown. This specimen belongs to a study of blood T cells in healthy people across ages. This CDR3 comprises 14 residues. The junction had 16 bases not matched to a gene; V was cut back by 5 bases and J by 14 bases. Per germline, CDR1 SGHTA and CDR2 FQGNSA. The authors drew around 11 milliliters of peripheral blood from each donor. For the second PCR, which ran for 7 to 11 cycles, a sample-barcoded 5' primer and a J-beta primer mix were used. A template-switch adaptor containing 12 random nucleotides labeled each cDNA molecule. TCRdb reprocessed the 5' RACE reads via MiXCR and lists one record per CDR3 protein. The sample has around 800,000 distinct CDR3 sequences; 53% are singletons. Study findings and constraints: Age advanced and TCR beta diversity per million T cells fell, roughly linearly.

The chain recombines TRBV7-2 with TRBJ2-3; 7 nucleotides align to TRBD1. This sequence originates from a man older than 75 in good health. Sequenced sample: blood. The CDR3 loop reads CASSPTGPHRYAYF. CDR3 DNA: TGTGCCAGCAGCCCGACAGGGCCTCACAGATACGCGTATTTT.